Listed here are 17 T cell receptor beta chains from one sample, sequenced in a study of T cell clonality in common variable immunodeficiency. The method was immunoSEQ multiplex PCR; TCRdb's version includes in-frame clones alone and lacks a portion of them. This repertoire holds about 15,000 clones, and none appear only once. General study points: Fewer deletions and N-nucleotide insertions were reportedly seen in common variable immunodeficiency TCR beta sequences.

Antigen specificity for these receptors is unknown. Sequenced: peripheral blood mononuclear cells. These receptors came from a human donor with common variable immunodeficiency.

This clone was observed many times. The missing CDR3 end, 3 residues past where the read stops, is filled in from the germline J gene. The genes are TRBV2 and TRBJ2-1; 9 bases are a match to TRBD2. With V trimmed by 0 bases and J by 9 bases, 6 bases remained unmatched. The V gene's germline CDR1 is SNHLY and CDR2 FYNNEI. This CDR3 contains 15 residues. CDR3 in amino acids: CASSEASGRRGEQFF. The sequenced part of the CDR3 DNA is TGTGCCAGCAGTGAAGCCAGCGGGAGGAGGGGTGAG. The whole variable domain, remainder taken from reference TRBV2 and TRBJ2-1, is EPEVTQTPSHQVTQMGQEVILRCVPISNHLYFYWYRQILGQKVEFLVSFYNNEISEKSEIFDDQFSVERPDGSNFTLKIRSTKLEDSAMYFCASSEASGRRGEQFFGPGTRLTVL.

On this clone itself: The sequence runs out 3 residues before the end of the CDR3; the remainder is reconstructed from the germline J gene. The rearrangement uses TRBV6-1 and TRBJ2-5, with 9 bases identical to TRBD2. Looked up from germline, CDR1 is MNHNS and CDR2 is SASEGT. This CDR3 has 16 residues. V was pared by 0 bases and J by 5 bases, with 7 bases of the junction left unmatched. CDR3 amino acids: CASSEARLAGFETQYF. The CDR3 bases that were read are TGTGCCAGCAGTGAAGCGCGGCTAGCGGGATTTGAGACC.

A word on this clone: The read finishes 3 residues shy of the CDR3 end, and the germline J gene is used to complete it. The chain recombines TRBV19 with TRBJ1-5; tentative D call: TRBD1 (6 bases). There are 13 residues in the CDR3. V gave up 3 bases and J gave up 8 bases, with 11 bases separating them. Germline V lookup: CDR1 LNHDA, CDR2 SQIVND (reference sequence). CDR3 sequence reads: CASSIVHREPQHF. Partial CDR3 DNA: TGTGCCAGTAGTATCGTCCACAGGGAGCCC.

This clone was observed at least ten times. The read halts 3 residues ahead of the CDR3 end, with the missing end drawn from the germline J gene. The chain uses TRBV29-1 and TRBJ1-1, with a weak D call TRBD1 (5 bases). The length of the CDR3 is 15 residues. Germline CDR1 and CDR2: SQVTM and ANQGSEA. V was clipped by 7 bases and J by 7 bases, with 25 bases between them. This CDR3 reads CSASHGGGFSGEAFF. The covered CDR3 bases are TGCAGCGCCTCGCATGGGGGGGGTTTTAGCGGTGAA.

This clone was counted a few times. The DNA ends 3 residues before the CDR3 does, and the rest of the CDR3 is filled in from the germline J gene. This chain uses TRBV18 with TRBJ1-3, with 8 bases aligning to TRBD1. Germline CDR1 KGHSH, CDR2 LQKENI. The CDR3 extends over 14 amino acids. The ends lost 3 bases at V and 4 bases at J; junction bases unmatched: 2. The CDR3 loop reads CASSPGTGGNTIYF. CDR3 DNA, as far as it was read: TGTGCCAGCTCACCCGGGACAGGCGGAAACACC.

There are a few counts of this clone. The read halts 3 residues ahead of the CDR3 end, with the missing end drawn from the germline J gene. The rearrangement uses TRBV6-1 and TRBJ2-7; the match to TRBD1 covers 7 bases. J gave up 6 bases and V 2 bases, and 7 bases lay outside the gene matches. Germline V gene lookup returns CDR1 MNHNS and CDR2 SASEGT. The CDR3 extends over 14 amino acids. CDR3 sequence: CASSETRQGGEQYF. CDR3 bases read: TGTGCCAGCAGTGAAACCCGACAGGGTGGCGAG.

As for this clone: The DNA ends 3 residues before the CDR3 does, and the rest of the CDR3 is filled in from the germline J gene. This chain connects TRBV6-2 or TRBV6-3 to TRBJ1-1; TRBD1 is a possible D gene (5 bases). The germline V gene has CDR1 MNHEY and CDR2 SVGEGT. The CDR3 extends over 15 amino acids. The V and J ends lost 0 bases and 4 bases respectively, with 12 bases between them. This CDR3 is CASSYSAGSVTEAFF. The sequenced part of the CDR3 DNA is TGTGCCAGCAGTTACTCGGCAGGGAGTGTCACTGAA.

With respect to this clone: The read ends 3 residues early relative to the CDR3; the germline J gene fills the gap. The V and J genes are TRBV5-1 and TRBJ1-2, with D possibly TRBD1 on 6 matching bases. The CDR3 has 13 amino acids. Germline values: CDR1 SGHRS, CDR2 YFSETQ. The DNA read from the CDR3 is TGCGCCAGCAGCTTGGGGGGGCAAAGCGGC. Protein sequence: CASSLGGQSG. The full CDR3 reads CASSLGGQSGYTF.

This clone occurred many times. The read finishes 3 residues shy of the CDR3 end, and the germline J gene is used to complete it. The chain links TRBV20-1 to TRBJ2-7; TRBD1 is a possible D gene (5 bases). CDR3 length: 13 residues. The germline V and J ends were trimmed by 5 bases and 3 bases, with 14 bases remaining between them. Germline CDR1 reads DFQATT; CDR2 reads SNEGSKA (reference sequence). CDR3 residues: CSAPTTGFYEQYF. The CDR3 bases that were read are TGCAGTGCTCCAACTACAGGTTTCTACGAG.

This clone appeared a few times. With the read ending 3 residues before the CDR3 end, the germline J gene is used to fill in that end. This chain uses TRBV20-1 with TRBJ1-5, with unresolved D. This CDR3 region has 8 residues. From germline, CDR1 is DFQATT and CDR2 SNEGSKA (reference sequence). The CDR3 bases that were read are TGCAGTCCCCATCCC. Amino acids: CSPHP. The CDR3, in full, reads CSPHPQHF.

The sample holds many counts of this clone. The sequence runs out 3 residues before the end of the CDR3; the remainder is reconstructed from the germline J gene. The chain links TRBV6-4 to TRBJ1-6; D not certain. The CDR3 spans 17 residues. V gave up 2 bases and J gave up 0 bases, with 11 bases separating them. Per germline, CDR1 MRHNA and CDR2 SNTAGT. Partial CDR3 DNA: TGTGCCAGCAGTGACCTACCTTTGAGCTCCTATAATTCACCC. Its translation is CASSDLPLSSYNSP. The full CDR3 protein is CASSDLPLSSYNSPLHF.

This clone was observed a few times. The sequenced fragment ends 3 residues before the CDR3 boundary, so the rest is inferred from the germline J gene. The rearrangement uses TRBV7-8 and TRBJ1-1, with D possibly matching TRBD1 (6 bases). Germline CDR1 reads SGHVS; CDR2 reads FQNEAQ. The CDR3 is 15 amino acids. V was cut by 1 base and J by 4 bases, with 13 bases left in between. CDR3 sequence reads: CASSLVPQGSTEAFF. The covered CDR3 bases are TGTGCCAGCAGCTTAGTCCCACAGGGTAGCACTGAA.

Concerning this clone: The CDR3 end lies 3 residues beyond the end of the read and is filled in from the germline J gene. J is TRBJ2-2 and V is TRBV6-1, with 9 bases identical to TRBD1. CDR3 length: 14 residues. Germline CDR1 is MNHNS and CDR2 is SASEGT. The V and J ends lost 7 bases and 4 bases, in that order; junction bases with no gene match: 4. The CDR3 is CASTDRGSTGELFF. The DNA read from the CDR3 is TGTGCCAGCACTGACAGGGGGTCCACCGGGGAG.

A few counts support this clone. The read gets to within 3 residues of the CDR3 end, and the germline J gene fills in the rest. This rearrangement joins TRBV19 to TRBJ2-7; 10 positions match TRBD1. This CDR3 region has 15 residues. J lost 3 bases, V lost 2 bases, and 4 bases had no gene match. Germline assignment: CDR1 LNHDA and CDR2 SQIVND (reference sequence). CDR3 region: CASSIPGQGIYEQYF. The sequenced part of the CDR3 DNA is TGTGCCAGTAGTATACCGGGACAGGGGATCTACGAG.

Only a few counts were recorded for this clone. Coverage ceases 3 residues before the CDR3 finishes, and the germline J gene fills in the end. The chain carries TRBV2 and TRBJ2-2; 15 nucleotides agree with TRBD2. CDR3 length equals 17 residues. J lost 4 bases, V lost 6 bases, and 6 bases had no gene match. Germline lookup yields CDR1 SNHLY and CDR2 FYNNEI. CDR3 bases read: TGTGCCAGCAGCGGACTAGCGGGGGGGCGGGGCACCGGGGAG. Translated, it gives CASSGLAGGRGTGE. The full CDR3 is CASSGLAGGRGTGELFF. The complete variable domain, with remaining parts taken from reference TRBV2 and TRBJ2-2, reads EPEVTQTPSHQVTQMGQEVILRCVPISNHLYFYWYRQILGQKVEFLVSFYNNEISEKSEIFDDQFSVERPDGSNFTLKIRSTKLEDSAMYFCASSGLAGGRGTGELFFGEGSRLTVL.

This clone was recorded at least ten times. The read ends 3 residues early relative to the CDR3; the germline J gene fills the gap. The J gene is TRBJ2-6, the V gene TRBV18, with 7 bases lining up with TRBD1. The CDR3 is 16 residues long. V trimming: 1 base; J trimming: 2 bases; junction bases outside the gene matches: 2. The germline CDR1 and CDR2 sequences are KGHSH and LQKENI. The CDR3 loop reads CASSPQGATGANVLTF. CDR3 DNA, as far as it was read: TGTGCCAGCTCACCACAGGGGGCAACTGGGGCCAACGTC.

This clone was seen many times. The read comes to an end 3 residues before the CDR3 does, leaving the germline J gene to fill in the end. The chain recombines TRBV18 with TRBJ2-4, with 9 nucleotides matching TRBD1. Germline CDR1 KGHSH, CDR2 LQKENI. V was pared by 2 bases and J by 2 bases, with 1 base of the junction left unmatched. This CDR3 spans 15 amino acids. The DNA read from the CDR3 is TGTGCCAGCTCACCAACAGGGGGCACCAAAAACATT. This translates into CASSPTGGTKNI. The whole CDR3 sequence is CASSPTGGTKNIQYF.